The 28 T cell receptor beta chains below come from one sample, sequenced in a study of cytomegalovirus exposure and HLA in healthy donors. The PCR contained 60 Vbeta and 13 Jbeta primers. Method: immunoSEQ multiplex PCR; TCRdb's copy keeps in-frame clones and lacks some. The sample yields 95,000 to 100,000 clones, about 80% seen once. The specimen sequenced was PBMCs. The source of these receptors is a woman in her fifties or sixties in good health and CMV-seronegative.

The chain is built from TRBV5-6 and TRBJ2-5; 7 nucleotides match TRBD2. There are 15 residues in the CDR3. Trimming cost V 1 base and J 4 bases; bases outside gene matches: 7. Germline V gene sequence: CDR1 SGHDT, CDR2 YYEEEE. The CDR3 sequence is CASSLLVGEGETQYF. CDR3 in DNA: TGTGCCAGCAGCTTGCTGGTGGGGGAGGGAGAGACCCAGTACTTC.

The chain combines TRBV19 with TRBJ1-2; the D is unclear. Germline CDR1 is LNHDA and CDR2 is SQIVND (reference sequence). The V and J ends lost 5 bases and 6 bases respectively, with 13 bases between them. CDR3 length: 13 residues. Here the CDR3 DNA reads TGTGCCAGTAGTCTGAGGGAATTGCATGGCTACACCTTC. Protein sequence: CASSLRELHGYTF. The whole variable domain, remainder taken from reference TRBV19 and TRBJ1-2, is DGGITQSPKYLFRKEGQNVTLSCEQNLNHDAMYWYRQDPGQGLRLIYYSQIVNDFQKGDIAEGYSVSREKKESFPLTVTSAQKNPTAFYLCASSLRELHGYTFGSGTRLTVV.

The V and J genes are TRBV2 and TRBJ1-5, with a possible D match to TRBD1 (5 bases). CDR1 is SNHLY and CDR2 is FYNNEI in the germline V gene. The CDR3 runs 14 residues. V was shortened by 4 bases and J by 0 bases, with 7 bases between the two germline ends. The CDR3 DNA follows: TGTGCCAGCAGTGGGGGCGATAGCAATCAGCCCCAGCATTTT. As protein: CASSGGDSNQPQHF.

The chain has TRBV5-5 and TRBJ1-4; 9 bases agree with TRBD1. Germline V lookup: CDR1 SGHKS, CDR2 YYEKEE (reference sequence). The CDR3 covers 15 residues. After removal of 4 bases from V and 2 bases from J, the junction contained 3 bases not matched to a gene. The CDR3 DNA sequence: TGTGCCAGCAGCATGGACAGGGGTACTAATGAAAAACTGTTTTTT. Protein sequence: CASSMDRGTNEKLFF. Based on the CDR3 plus reference TRBV5-5 and TRBJ1-4, the full variable domain is DAGVTQSPTHLIKTRGQQVTLRCSPISGHKSVSWYQQVLGQGPQFIFQYYEKEERGRGNFPDRFSARQFPNYSSELNVNALLLGDSALYLCASSMDRGTNEKLFFGSGTQLSVL.

The CDR3 sequence is CSAPTGYEQYF. In nucleotides, the CDR3 is TGCAGTGCCCCTACAGGCTACGAGCAGTACTTC. The chain joins TRBV20-1 to TRBJ2-7, with a tentative D call TRBD1 (5 bases). The germline V gene encodes CDR1 DFQATT and CDR2 SNEGSKA (reference sequence). This CDR3 has 11 amino acids. Trimming left V 6 bases short and J 3 bases short, with 9 bases between.

This clone was counted only a few times. The chain employs TRBV2 and TRBJ1-2; D uncertain. In germline, CDR1 is SNHLY, CDR2 FYNNEI. This CDR3 is built from 14 residues. Trimming took 3 bases from V and 0 from J, leaving 8 bases between them. The CDR3 is CASSEGEANYGYTF. In nucleotides, the CDR3 is TGTGCCAGCAGTGAGGGAGAAGCTAACTATGGCTACACCTTC. Full variable domain (missing parts from reference TRBV2 and TRBJ1-2): EPEVTQTPSHQVTQMGQEVILRCVPISNHLYFYWYRQILGQKVEFLVSFYNNEISEKSEIFDDQFSVERPDGSNFTLKIRSTKLEDSAMYFCASSEGEANYGYTFGSGTRLTVV.

V and J are TRBV5-1 and TRBJ2-1; TRBD1 matches at 7 bases. The germline V gene encodes CDR1 SGHRS and CDR2 YFSETQ. This CDR3 is built from 15 residues. With 4 bases clipped from V and 0 bases from J, the junction kept 4 bases outside the gene matches. CDR3 sequence: CASSKGQISYNEQFF. Here the CDR3 DNA reads TGCGCCAGCAGCAAGGGACAGATCTCCTACAATGAGCAGTTCTTC. The whole variable domain, filled in from reference TRBV5-1 and TRBJ2-1, reads KAGVTQTPRYLIKTRGQQVTLSCSPISGHRSVSWYQQTPGQGLQFLFEYFSETQRNKGNFPGRFSGRQFSNSRSEMNVSTLELGDSALYLCASSKGQISYNEQFFGPGTRLTVL.

This chain links TRBV28 with TRBJ2-1; D is perhaps TRBD2 (6 bases). V was trimmed by 6 bases and J by 12 bases, leaving 15 bases between them. Per germline, CDR1 MDHEN and CDR2 SYDVKM. The CDR3 loop spans 12 amino acids. The CDR3 DNA follows: TGTGCCAGCAGCCGCAGGGCGGAGGGGCAGTTCTTC. Protein: CASSRRAEGQFF.

V usage is TRBV18 and J usage is TRBJ1-1; D remains unclear. Germline CDR1 and CDR2: KGHSH and LQKENI. V lost 3 bases and J lost 5, with 10 bases in between. CDR3 size: 13 residues. CDR3 protein: CASSPGSRTEAFF. Here the CDR3 DNA reads TGTGCCAGCTCACCCGGGTCGAGGACTGAAGCTTTCTTT.

This clone has only a few counts. The genes are TRBV6-1 and TRBJ1-5; possible D gene TRBD1, 5 bases. The CDR3 sequence is 15 residues long. The V end lost 6 bases, the J end lost 3 bases, and 15 bases lay between the germline ends. Germline V gene data show CDR1 as MNHNS and CDR2 as SASEGT. The CDR3 here is CASRTTVLDNQPQHF. In nucleotides, the CDR3 is TGTGCCAGCAGAACGACAGTATTGGACAATCAGCCCCAGCATTTT.

This sequence joins TRBV4-1 and TRBJ1-1; 8 bases map to TRBD1. This CDR3 comprises 16 residues. V was pared by 5 bases and J by 1 base, with 9 bases of the junction left unmatched. CDR1 is MGHRA and CDR2 is YSYEKL in the germline V gene. The CDR3 loop reads CASSNPSGGANTEAFF. The CDR3 DNA reads TGCGCCAGCAGCAATCCCTCAGGGGGCGCGAACACTGAAGCTTTCTTT.

V is TRBV7-9 and J is TRBJ1-5; tentatively, D is TRBD1 (6 bases). V lost 5 bases, J lost 6 bases, and 14 bases lay in between. The CDR3 has 14 amino acids. Germline V gives CDR1 SEHNR, CDR2 FQNEAQ (reference sequence). The DNA of the CDR3 is TGTGCCAGCAGCCCAGGGGAAGAAGGTCAGCCCCAGCATTTT. Its protein is CASSPGEEGQPQHF.

Only a few counts were recorded for this clone. The chain is built from TRBV14 and TRBJ2-7; maybe TRBD1 (5 bases). V dropped 1 base and J dropped 2 bases, with 12 bases sitting between them. The germline V gene has CDR1 SGHDN and CDR2 FVKESK. The CDR3 spans 15 residues. The CDR3 region has the DNA TGTGCCAGCAGCCAAGTTCGAGCAGGGACCTACGAGCAGTACTTC. Translation: CASSQVRAGTYEQYF.

The rearrangement uses TRBV5-4 and TRBJ1-2; 8 positions match TRBD1. In germline, CDR1 is SGHNT, CDR2 YYREEE (reference sequence). Trimming took 4 bases from V and 0 from J; bases not matched to a gene: 5. CDR3 length: 15 amino acids. The CDR3 DNA reads TGTGCCAGCAGCCCACAGGGGGGAGCTAACTATGGCTACACCTTC. As protein: CASSPQGGANYGYTF.

The chain has TRBV6-5 and TRBJ1-1; D is unresolved. The length of the CDR3 is 13 residues. V dropped 7 bases and J dropped 10 bases, with 19 bases sitting between them. Germline assignment: CDR1 MNHEY and CDR2 SVGAGI. The CDR3 nucleotides are TGTGCCAGCACGGCAGGACTGCGGGCGAGAGCTTTCTTT. This gives the protein CASTAGLRARAFF.

CDR3 nucleotides: TGTGCCAGCAGTGAGGCTCCGGGACAGTTATTAGCAACTAATGAAAAACTGTTTTTT. Its protein is CASSEAPGQLLATNEKLFF. This chain uses TRBV6-1 with TRBJ1-4, with TRBD1 identical over 7 bases. The CDR3 runs to 19 residues. V trimming: 3 bases; J trimming: 0 bases; junction bases outside the gene matches: 13. Germline values: CDR1 MNHNS, CDR2 SASEGT.

V and J are TRBV7-2 and TRBJ2-3; TRBD2 might be the D (6 bases). CDR3 length: 14 amino acids. V lost 5 bases to trimming and J lost 2 bases, with 11 bases between them. From germline, CDR1 is SGHTA and CDR2 FQGNSA. The CDR3 DNA sequence: TGTGCCAGCAGCCCCGGACTATCCACAGATACGCAGTATTTT. It specifies CASSPGLSTDTQYF. Supplemented by reference TRBV7-2 and TRBJ2-3, the full variable domain reads GAGVSQSPSNKVTEKGKDVELRCDPISGHTALYWYRQSLGQGLEFLIYFQGNSAPDKSGLPSDRFSAERTGGSVSTLTIQRTQQEDSAVYLCASSPGLSTDTQYFGPGTRLTVL.

This chain links TRBV25-1 with TRBJ1-2; no clear D. CDR1 MGHDK and CDR2 SYGVNS come from the germline V gene. The V end lost 2 bases, the J end lost 3 bases, and 7 bases lay between the germline ends. This CDR3 comprises 13 residues. CDR3 protein: CASSEGLDYGYTF. CDR3 nucleotide sequence: TGTGCCAGCAGTGAAGGACTGGACTATGGCTACACCTTC.

This sequence joins TRBV29-1 and TRBJ2-7; tentative D call: TRBD1 (6 bases). CDR1 and CDR2 from the germline V gene are SQVTM and ANQGSEA. Trimming removed 5 bases from V and 0 bases from J, with 14 bases in between. This CDR3 has 14 residues. The CDR3 reads CSVCVQGLSYEQYF. DNA for the CDR3: TGCAGCGTTTGTGTTCAGGGGCTCTCCTACGAGCAGTACTTC.

The chain links TRBV6-4 to TRBJ1-1; 8 nucleotides line up with TRBD1. The CDR3 consists of 13 residues. Germline CDR1 and CDR2: MRHNA and SNTAGT. V shed 3 bases and J 7 bases; nucleotides not matched to a gene: 4. CDR3 loop: CASSETGQDEAFF. The DNA of the CDR3 is TGTGCCAGCAGTGAAACGGGACAGGATGAAGCTTTCTTT.

The chain combines TRBV7-9 with TRBJ2-1, with TRBD1 matching over 7 bases. The germline gives CDR1 SEHNR, CDR2 FQNEAQ (reference sequence). With 6 bases clipped from V and 2 bases from J, the junction kept 10 bases outside the gene matches. The CDR3 extends over 16 amino acids. For the CDR3, the DNA is TGTGCCAGCAGAACCCCCGGGACAGAGACCTACAATGAGCAGTTCTTC. As protein: CASRTPGTETYNEQFF. Looking up the rest from reference TRBV7-9 and TRBJ2-1 gives the full variable domain: DTGVSQNPRHKITKRGQNVTFRCDPISEHNRLYWYRQTLGQGPEFLTYFQNEAQLEKSRLLSDRFSAERPKGSFSTLEIQRTEQGDSAMYLCASRTPGTETYNEQFFGPGTRLTVL.

The gene calls are TRBV6-5 and TRBJ1-1, with D tentatively TRBD1 (5 bases). Trimming removed 6 bases at V and 5 bases at J, with 13 bases between. Germline CDR1 reads MNHEY; CDR2 reads SVGAGI. The CDR3 totals 13 residues. CDR3 loop: CASSRLEGTEAFF. The CDR3 DNA reads as TGTGCCAGCAGCCGCTTGGAGGGGACTGAAGCTTTCTTT.

The CDR3 region has the DNA TGTGCCAGCAGTGAATCTTTCGGGGTCCGCGGAGATACGCAGTATTTT. Amino acid sequence: CASSESFGVRGDTQYF. The rearrangement uses TRBV25-1 and TRBJ2-3; D is possibly TRBD2 (5 bases). V was shortened by 1 base and J by 5 bases, with 16 bases between the two germline ends. Germline values: CDR1 MGHDK, CDR2 SYGVNS. This CDR3 has 16 amino acids.

In DNA, the CDR3 is TGTGCCAGCAGTTTTAGCGGGAGGCACGAGCAGTACTTC. This encodes CASSFSGRHEQYF. This sequence joins TRBV7-8 and TRBJ2-7, with TRBD2 matching 10 bases. In germline, CDR1 is SGHVS, CDR2 FQNEAQ. There are 13 residues in the CDR3. J lost 5 bases, V lost 6 bases, and 4 bases had no gene match.

The chain carries TRBV9 and TRBJ1-1; D perhaps matches TRBD1 (6 bases). The CDR3 covers 13 residues. The V and J ends lost 6 bases and 5 bases respectively, with 14 bases between them. Germline-derived CDR1 and CDR2 are SGDLS and YYNGEE. The CDR3 protein is CASMGGGGTEAFF. The CDR3 nucleotides are TGTGCCAGCATGGGGGGCGGGGGAACTGAAGCTTTCTTT.

V and J are TRBV2 and TRBJ2-7; perhaps TRBD2 as D (6 bases). The CDR3 runs 13 residues. The germline V gene has CDR1 SNHLY and CDR2 FYNNEI. V was trimmed by 6 bases and J by 3 bases, leaving 12 bases between them. The CDR3: CASRETGVYEQYF. The CDR3 bases are TGTGCCAGCAGGGAAACGGGAGTCTACGAGCAGTACTTC.

The chain carries TRBV11-2 and TRBJ2-5; 8 nucleotides line up with TRBD2. Germline V gene lookup returns CDR1 SGHAT and CDR2 FQNNGV. The CDR3 loop spans 15 amino acids. V gave up 2 bases and J gave up 5 bases; unmatched junction bases: 7. The CDR3 nucleotides are TGTGCCAGCAGCTTAAATAGCGGGGTTTGGGAGACCCAGTACTTC. Its protein product is CASSLNSGVWETQYF. Drawing the rest from reference TRBV11-2 and TRBJ2-5, the complete variable domain is EAGVAQSPRYKIIEKRQSVAFWCNPISGHATLYWYQQILGQGPKLLIQFQNNGVVDDSQLPKDRFSAERLKGVDSTLKIQPAKLEDSAVYLCASSLNSGVWETQYFGPGTRLLVL.

This clone occurred a few times. The genes are TRBV4-1 and TRBJ2-3; the match to TRBD2 covers 14 bases. This CDR3 is built from 18 residues. Germline V lookup: CDR1 MGHRA, CDR2 YSYEKL. V lost 4 bases and J lost 0; bases outside the gene matches: 6. CDR3 sequence (DNA): TGCGCCAGCAGCCCGACTAGCGGGGGGGCGTTCAGCACAGATACGCAGTATTTT. Encoded protein: CASSPTSGGAFSTDTQYF.